One and the same sample provided the 32 T cell receptor beta chains below, sequenced in a study of blood T cell repertoires in COVID-19. Profiling relied on immunoSEQ multiplex PCR, and the TCRdb table lists in-frame clones only, not all of them. The sample has 250,000 to 350,000 clones, 88% seen once. Material for sequencing was peripheral blood. The receptor set was obtained from a woman in her 30s with COVID-19, enrolled during active disease.

The rearrangement uses TRBV7-3 and TRBJ1-1; D not certain. Deletions cut 0 bases from V and 3 bases from J, with 8 bases between. Germline values: CDR1 SGHTA, CDR2 FQGTGA. The CDR3 length is 14 residues. The CDR3 coding sequence is TGTGCCAGCAGCTTAACAGAGGATTACACTGAAGCTTTCTTT. The encoded protein is CASSLTEDYTEAFF.

The chain is built from TRBV9 and TRBJ1-3; perhaps TRBD1 as D (5 bases). The CDR3 loop spans 16 amino acids. Deletions cut 0 bases from V and 0 bases from J, with 10 bases between. CDR1 is SGDLS, CDR2 YYNGEE, per germline. CDR3: CASSVETGISGNTIYF. The CDR3 region has the DNA TGTGCCAGCAGCGTAGAAACAGGAATCTCTGGAAACACCATATATTTT.

This rearrangement joins TRBV7-9 to TRBJ2-7, with TRBD1 as a possible D gene (6 bases). The CDR3 is 12 amino acids. Germline-derived CDR1 and CDR2 are SEHNR and FQNEAQ (reference sequence). Between the trimmed V and J ends, which lost 5 bases and 6 bases, there was a span of 11 bases. The CDR3 sequence: CASSVRGVEQYF. The CDR3 DNA sequence: TGTGCCAGCAGCGTCAGGGGAGTCGAGCAGTACTTC.

This rearrangement joins TRBV19 to TRBJ2-1; 7 nucleotides agree with TRBD2. V shed 0 bases, J shed 7 bases, and the junction held 6 bases outside the gene matches. The CDR3 sequence is 15 residues long. CDR1 LNHDA and CDR2 SQIVND come from the germline V gene (reference sequence). This chain's CDR3 is CASSIDFGRRNEQFF. The CDR3 nucleotides are TGTGCCAGTAGTATAGATTTCGGGAGGCGGAATGAGCAGTTCTTC.

The chain uses TRBV9 and TRBJ1-4; TRBD1 matches at 9 bases. Germline lookup yields CDR1 SGDLS and CDR2 YYNGEE. Trimming removed 4 bases from V and 7 bases from J; junction bases left unmatched: 5. The CDR3 is made up of 14 amino acids. The CDR3 is CASSRNRGREKLFF. Written as DNA, the CDR3 is TGTGCCAGCAGCAGGAACAGGGGGCGTGAAAAACTGTTTTTT.

V and J are TRBV12-3 or TRBV12-4 and TRBJ1-5, with unresolved D. The CDR3 contains 12 residues. Deletions cut 4 bases from V and 6 bases from J, with 7 bases between. In DNA, the CDR3 is TGTGCCAGCAGTTCCGGGGTTCAGCCCCAGCATTTT. Protein: CASSSGVQPQHF.

The chain couples TRBV7-3 to TRBJ2-1, with TRBD2 matching 7 bases. The CDR3 has 13 residues. CDR1 is SGHTA, CDR2 FQGTGA, per germline. V was pared by 5 bases and J by 8 bases, with 6 bases of the junction left unmatched. DNA of the CDR3: TGTGCCAGCAGCCCGAGGACTAGTTATGAGCAGTTCTTC. Translation: CASSPRTSYEQFF.

This clone was seen only once. The chain carries TRBV19 and TRBJ2-1, with D hard to call. Germline CDR1 LNHDA, CDR2 SQIVND (reference sequence). Trimming removed 3 bases from V and 0 bases from J, with 6 bases in between. CDR3 size: 14 residues. CDR3 amino acids: CASSISSSYNEQFF. CDR3 in DNA: TGTGCCAGTAGTATTTCTAGCTCCTACAATGAGCAGTTCTTC.

The chain recombines TRBV13 with TRBJ2-4, with D possibly matching TRBD2 (5 bases). The CDR3 is 15 amino acids. In germline, CDR1 is PRHDT, CDR2 FYEKMQ (reference sequence). Between the trimmed V and J ends, which lost 5 bases and 6 bases, there was a span of 17 bases. Here the CDR3 reads CASSAASFGVNIQYF. In DNA form, the CDR3 reads TGTGCCAGCAGCGCGGCCTCGTTCGGGGTAAACATTCAGTACTTC.

V usage is TRBV7-9 and J usage is TRBJ2-1; tentative D call: TRBD2 (6 bases). Germline CDR1 is SEHNR and CDR2 is FQNEAQ (reference sequence). V dropped 3 bases and J dropped 4 bases, with 10 bases sitting between them. CDR3 size: 14 residues. CDR3 coding DNA: TGTGCCAGCAGCTTTGACCGGGGGTACAATGAGCAGTTCTTC. It codes for CASSFDRGYNEQFF.

This clone was seen once. The V gene is TRBV2, the J gene TRBJ2-7, with 8 bases matching TRBD1. CDR1 and CDR2 (germline): SNHLY, FYNNEI. V dropped 7 bases and J dropped 5; count of bases not matched to a gene: 7. This CDR3 has 13 amino acids. The chain's CDR3 is CASTRQGFDEQYF. In DNA, the CDR3 is TGTGCCAGCACGCGACAGGGGTTTGACGAGCAGTACTTC.

The chain links TRBV14 to TRBJ2-3; D unclear. V dropped 1 base and J dropped 5 bases, with 7 bases sitting between them. Per the germline V gene, CDR1 is SGHDN and CDR2 is FVKESK. The length of the CDR3 is 13 residues. CDR3 DNA: TGTGCCAGCAGCCAAGGCGGTGTAGATACGCAGTATTTT. This encodes CASSQGGVDTQYF. Supplemented by reference TRBV14 and TRBJ2-3, the full variable domain reads EAGVTQFPSHSVIEKGQTVTLRCDPISGHDNLYWYRRVMGKEIKFLLHFVKESKQDESGMPNNRFLAERTGGTYSTLKVQPAELEDSGVYFCASSQGGVDTQYFGPGTRLTVL.

The gene calls are TRBV13 and TRBJ2-5; 9 nucleotides agree with TRBD1. The ends lost 4 bases at V and 1 base at J; junction bases unmatched: 16. Looked up from germline, CDR1 is PRHDT and CDR2 is FYEKMQ (reference sequence). CDR3 length: 19 amino acids. The CDR3 spells CASSSSTIRQGVLQETQYF. In DNA form, the CDR3 reads TGTGCCAGCAGCTCCTCCACGATAAGACAGGGGGTCCTCCAAGAGACCCAGTACTTC.

Comments on this clone: The same CDR3 can be traced to other DNA sequences in this sample. The chain couples TRBV6-5 to TRBJ1-1; a possible D gene is TRBD1 (5 bases). V was pared by 6 bases and J by 1 base, with 9 bases between. CDR3 length: 13 residues. Looked up from germline, CDR1 is MNHEY and CDR2 is SVGAGI. Here the CDR3 DNA reads TGTGCCAGCAGCCGGGGGGAGAACACTGAAGCTTTCTTT. Amino acid sequence: CASSRGENTEAFF.

The chain carries TRBV19 and TRBJ1-2; 12 bases fit TRBD1. CDR1 LNHDA and CDR2 SQIVND come from the germline V gene (reference sequence). J gave up 7 bases and V 5 bases, and 8 bases lay outside the gene matches. This CDR3 comprises 15 residues. CDR3 residues: CASSPQGQGAPGYTF. CDR3 sequence (DNA): TGTGCCAGTAGTCCCCAGGGACAGGGGGCGCCTGGCTACACCTTC. Full variable domain (rest looked up from reference TRBV19 and TRBJ1-2): DGGITQSPKYLFRKEGQNVTLSCEQNLNHDAMYWYRQDPGQGLRLIYYSQIVNDFQKGDIAEGYSVSREKKESFPLTVTSAQKNPTAFYLCASSPQGQGAPGYTFGSGTRLTVV.

J is TRBJ2-1 and V is TRBV3-1 (or the pseudogene TRBV3-2); 8 bases map to TRBD2. CDR1 is LGHDT, CDR2 YNNKEL, per germline (reference sequence). With 0 bases clipped from V and 9 bases from J, the junction kept 16 bases outside the gene matches. The CDR3 contains 18 residues. Here the CDR3 reads CASSQDSLARGGWSEQFF. In nucleotides, the CDR3 is TGTGCCAGCAGCCAAGATTCCCTCGCCCGGGGGGGGTGGAGTGAGCAGTTCTTC.

The V gene is TRBV19, the J gene TRBJ1-1; 11 nucleotides align to TRBD1. CDR1 is LNHDA, CDR2 SQIVND, per germline (reference sequence). This CDR3 is built from 13 residues. Trimming cost V 3 bases and J 11 bases; bases outside gene matches: 5. In nucleotides, the CDR3 is TGTGCCAGTAGTATGGGACAGGGGGACAGGGCTTTCTTT. This gives the protein CASSMGQGDRAFF.

V gene TRBV11-1 combines with J gene TRBJ1-2; D remains ambiguous. V gave up 5 bases and J gave up 2 bases, with 3 bases separating them. Looked up from germline, CDR1 is SGHAT and CDR2 is FQDESV (reference sequence). CDR3 length equals 11 residues. Written as DNA, the CDR3 is TGTGCCAGCAGCGCGAACTATGGCTACACCTTC. Translated, it gives CASSANYGYTF.

V usage is TRBV19 and J usage is TRBJ2-1, with 10 bases identical to TRBD2. This CDR3 has 15 residues. Trimming removed 3 bases from V and 10 bases from J; junction bases left unmatched: 9. Germline lookup yields CDR1 LNHDA and CDR2 SQIVND (reference sequence). The CDR3 loop reads CASSMVVAGGREQFF. The CDR3 DNA follows: TGTGCCAGTAGTATGGTGGTAGCGGGAGGACGAGAGCAGTTCTTC.

The V gene is TRBV6-5, the J gene TRBJ2-2, with 8 bases fitting TRBD2. The trim removed 4 bases at V and 4 bases at J, leaving 5 bases unmatched. In germline, CDR1 is MNHEY, CDR2 SVGAGI. The CDR3 sequence is 15 residues long. The CDR3 spells CASSFFGRGTGELFF. In nucleotides, the CDR3 is TGTGCCAGCAGTTTTTTCGGGAGGGGCACCGGGGAGCTGTTTTTT.

A single count supports this clone. The chain's CDR3 is CASVRKRPTEAFF. CDR3 DNA sequence: TGTGCCAGCGTTCGGAAGCGTCCTACTGAAGCTTTCTTT. The chain recombines TRBV6-5 with TRBJ1-1; D remains unclear. The ends were cut back, 8 bases at V and 5 bases at J, with 15 bases in the middle. The CDR3 is 13 amino acids. Germline assignment: CDR1 MNHEY and CDR2 SVGAGI.

This sequence joins TRBV6-1 and TRBJ2-2; D is perhaps TRBD1 (6 bases). Germline assignment: CDR1 MNHNS and CDR2 SASEGT. Trimming cost V 4 bases and J 0 bases, with 12 bases left between them. CDR3 length: 16 residues. The CDR3 DNA sequence: TGTGCCAGCAGTGCTCCGGGACAACCGAACACCGGGGAGCTGTTTTTT. Translation: CASSAPGQPNTGELFF.

The rearrangement joins TRBV7-9 to TRBJ2-1, with TRBD2 matching over 10 bases. The germline V gene encodes CDR1 SEHNR and CDR2 FQNEAQ (reference sequence). This CDR3 has 15 amino acids. Trimming at V came to 5 bases and at J to 2 bases, leaving 3 bases not matched to a gene. This chain's CDR3 is CASSRTSGAYNEQFF. The CDR3 nucleotides read TGTGCCAGCAGCCGGACTAGCGGTGCCTACAATGAGCAGTTCTTC.

J is TRBJ1-1 and V is TRBV4-1; D is unresolved. Trimming took off 1 base at V and 5 bases at J, with 14 bases between the two ends. The germline gives CDR1 MGHRA, CDR2 YSYEKL. The CDR3 has 15 amino acids. This chain's CDR3 is CASSQGEMRDTEAFF. CDR3 nucleotides: TGCGCCAGCAGCCAAGGGGAGATGAGGGATACTGAAGCTTTCTTT.

The chain links TRBV24-1 to TRBJ2-6; 10 positions agree with TRBD1. J gave up 0 bases and V 3 bases, and 7 bases lay outside the gene matches. CDR1 is KGHDR, CDR2 SFDVKD, per germline. The CDR3 runs to 19 residues. The CDR3 protein is CATSDPTGGESSGANVLTF. In nucleotides, the CDR3 is TGTGCCACCAGTGATCCGACAGGGGGCGAGTCCTCTGGGGCCAACGTCCTGACTTTC.

This clone was detected many times. The rearrangement joins TRBV7-2 to TRBJ2-1; a weak D match, TRBD1 (6 bases). The length of the CDR3 is 12 residues. V was clipped by 5 bases and J by 8 bases, with 10 bases between them. Germline CDR1 SGHTA, CDR2 FQGNSA. This chain's CDR3 is CASSPQGDEQFF. The CDR3 DNA reads TGTGCCAGCAGCCCACAGGGCGATGAGCAGTTCTTC.

In its sample, this clone was seen once. The chain has TRBV27 and TRBJ1-1; possibly TRBD1 for D (5 bases). The length of the CDR3 is 15 residues. In germline, CDR1 is MNHEY, CDR2 SMNVEV (reference sequence). The V and J ends lost 0 bases and 2 bases respectively, with 10 bases between them. The CDR3, as DNA: TGTGCCAGCAGTTTATCCCAGGGTCTTAACACTGAAGCTTTCTTT. Translating it yields CASSLSQGLNTEAFF.

Here the CDR3 DNA reads TGTGCCAGCAGCTCAGGGTATTCACCCCTCCACTTT. Translating gives CASSSGYSPLHF. The chain uses TRBV7-9 and TRBJ1-6, with a weak D call TRBD1 (5 bases). This CDR3 has 12 amino acids. Germline values: CDR1 SEHNR, CDR2 FQNEAQ (reference sequence). Trimming removed 4 bases from V and 8 bases from J, with 6 bases in between.

The chain recombines TRBV2 with TRBJ1-2, with TRBD1 as a possible D gene (6 bases). This CDR3 has 13 amino acids. CDR1 SNHLY and CDR2 FYNNEI come from the germline V gene. V dropped 6 bases and J dropped 1 base, with 9 bases sitting between them. This CDR3 reads CASRDSVNYGYTF. The CDR3, as DNA: TGTGCCAGCAGGGACAGCGTTAACTATGGCTACACCTTC.

The gene calls are TRBV6-6 and TRBJ1-1; D is unclear. CDR1 MNHNY and CDR2 SVGAGI come from the germline V gene (reference sequence). The CDR3 runs 12 residues. The V end was cut by 2 bases, the J end by 14 bases, with 15 bases between. The CDR3 protein is CASSYTRDELFF. In DNA form, the CDR3 reads TGTGCCAGCAGTTACACTAGGGATGAGCTCTTCTTT.

This clone was counted a single time. The V call is TRBV19, the J call TRBJ1-1, with 10 bases identical to TRBD1. J lost 4 bases, V lost 3 bases, and 2 bases had no gene match. In germline, CDR1 is LNHDA, CDR2 SQIVND (reference sequence). The CDR3 loop spans 14 amino acids. CDR3 in amino acids: CASSIDRGPTEAFF. For the CDR3, the DNA is TGTGCCAGTAGTATTGACAGGGGGCCCACTGAAGCTTTCTTT.

This chain connects TRBV7-9 to TRBJ2-2, with TRBD1 matching 7 bases. The CDR3 loop spans 14 amino acids. Germline values: CDR1 SEHNR, CDR2 FQNEAQ (reference sequence). V lost 5 bases to trimming and J lost 4 bases; unmatched junction nucleotides: 4. CDR3 loop: CASSVGTATGELFF. CDR3 coding DNA: TGTGCCAGCAGCGTCGGGACAGCCACCGGGGAGCTGTTTTTT.